Listed here is a single T cell receptor beta chain. Its specificity is unknown. The protocol was immunoSEQ multiplex PCR, while the TCRdb copy is restricted to in-frame clones and leaves out a portion. This sample has about 7,400 clones, with roughly 81% found just once. The V gene's germline CDR1 is MNHEY and CDR2 SMNVEV (reference sequence). Trimming at V came to 6 bases and at J to 5 bases, leaving 4 bases not matched to a gene. This CDR3 region has 14 residues. These data are taken from a study of T cell repertoires in ileal Crohn's disease. Study-level information: Approximately 32% were active smokers at surgery; median disease duration was roughly 7.9 years.

Study-level findings and limits: Compared with non-smokers, active smokers at surgery showed more clonal expansions.

The chain is built from TRBV27 and TRBJ2-1, with 10 nucleotides matching TRBD1. Specimen: ileal tissue. The sequence came from an adult with Crohn's disease. CDR3 in DNA: TGTGCCAGCAGGGGACAGGGGTTTCACAATGAGCAGTTCTTC. Protein: CASRGQGFHNEQFF.